This is a list of T cell receptor beta chains from one sample in a study of T cells expressing NK-cell markers. From its re-call of the 5' RACE reads, TCRdb lists each CDR3 protein once, without DNA. This repertoire includes 300,000 to 500,000 distinct CDR3 sequences. Sequencing was carried out using blood T cells: a sorted CD56 or NKG2C T cell subset, CD4+ or CD8+ T cells, or bulk PBMC T cells (not recorded which). The source of these receptors is a woman aged 50 to 60 in good health. CDR3s include the opening cysteine and the closing phenylalanine or tryptophan. Each record gives: V gene, J gene, CDR3 protein.

V: TRBV5-1
J: TRBJ1-5
CDR3: CASRKDVDQPQHF

V: TRBV7-9
J: TRBJ2-1
CDR3: CASSLDGTRSEQFF

V: TRBV6-1
J: TRBJ1-1
CDR3: CASSMGQGYEAFF

V: TRBV29-1
J: TRBJ2-3
CDR3: CSSPPEPDTQYF

V: TRBV5-1
J: TRBJ1-6
CDR3: CASSLVQNNSPLHF

V: TRBV5-1
J: TRBJ2-3
CDR3: CASSLVGQKDTQYF

V: TRBV3-1
J: TRBJ1-2
CDR3: CASSQNTDYGYTF

V: TRBV7-8
J: TRBJ2-3
CDR3: CASSLVLLAATDTQYF

V: TRBV9
J: TRBJ1-2
CDR3: CASAGGYGYTF

V: TRBV28
J: TRBJ1-5
CDR3: CASTGRGRGEPQHF

V: TRBV5-5
J: TRBJ2-7
CDR3: CASSGGGTANSYEQYF

V: TRBV20-1
J: TRBJ2-2
CDR3: CSARGPRIGGELFF

V: TRBV30
J: TRBJ2-1
CDR3: CAWSPGTFNEQFF

V: TRBV25-1
J: TRBJ2-2
CDR3: CASSPWTVNTGELFF

V: TRBV7-9
J: TRBJ2-4
CDR3: CASSETGGLDIQYF

V: TRBV7-8
J: TRBJ2-1
CDR3: CASKGPTRYNEQFF

V: TRBV12-3/TRBV12-4
J: TRBJ2-5
CDR3: CASSPSGSYAETQYF

V: TRBV2
J: TRBJ2-2
CDR3: CASSESGLALLRTGELFF

V: TRBV5-1
J: TRBJ2-5
CDR3: CASSIRDRGFLNF

V: TRBV9
J: TRBJ1-3
CDR3: CASSVGSQGGNTIYF

V: TRBV28
J: TRBJ2-1
CDR3: CASSSLERELNEQFF

V: TRBV30
J: TRBJ2-1
CDR3: CAWKGSGLYNEQFF

V: TRBV5-8
J: TRBJ2-1
CDR3: CASRLTGANEQFF

V: TRBV18
J: TRBJ2-1
CDR3: CASSPPAAGDPYNEQFF

V: TRBV12-3/TRBV12-4
J: TRBJ2-1
CDR3: CASSLYRDNEQFF

V: TRBV20-1
J: TRBJ2-5
CDR3: CSAREEDSGRARKTQYF

V: TRBV12-3/TRBV12-4
J: TRBJ2-1
CDR3: CASTLAVHNEQFF

V: TRBV20-1
J: TRBJ2-7
CDR3: CSAPSRREDPYEQYF

V: TRBV19
J: TRBJ2-7
CDR3: CASSETGTKSYEQYF

V: TRBV12-3/TRBV12-4
J: TRBJ2-3
CDR3: CASSLSGALDTQYF